The sequence of this T cell receptor beta chain was determined in a study of blood T cell repertoires in COVID-19. Produced via immunoSEQ multiplex PCR; TCRdb's table is partial and in-frame only. The profile shows around 450,000 clones, 90% of them singletons. The germline V gene has CDR1 MNHEY and CDR2 SVGAGI. Trimming left V 8 bases short and J 6 bases short, with 13 bases between. The CDR3 runs to 13 residues. Sample: PBMCs or T cells enriched from blood (not recorded which). The V call is TRBV6-5, the J call TRBJ2-2, with D perhaps matching TRBD2 (5 bases). The source is a man aged 18 to 30 who had recovered from COVID-19. The chain's CDR3 is CASRKAASGELFF. In nucleotides, the CDR3 is TGTGCCAGCCGAAAAGCGGCCTCCGGGGAGCTGTTTTTT.